This T cell receptor beta chain was obtained from a study of blood T cell repertoires in COVID-19. Sequencing used immunoSEQ multiplex PCR; TCRdb keeps in-frame clones, though not all of them. The sample lists 200,000 or so clones, roughly 90% occurring once. CDR3 size: 15 residues. CDR1 is SGHTA, CDR2 FQGNSA, per germline. V was trimmed by 5 bases and J by 5 bases, leaving 15 bases between them. The chain carries TRBV7-2 and TRBJ2-2, with D perhaps matching TRBD2 (6 bases). This clonotype was obtained from a man aged 60 to 75 with COVID-19, enrolled during active disease. The sequencing sample was made of peripheral blood. CDR3 residues: CASSTGLPGTGELFF. The DNA for the CDR3 is TGTGCCAGCAGCACGGGACTCCCTGGGACCGGGGAGCTGTTTTTT.